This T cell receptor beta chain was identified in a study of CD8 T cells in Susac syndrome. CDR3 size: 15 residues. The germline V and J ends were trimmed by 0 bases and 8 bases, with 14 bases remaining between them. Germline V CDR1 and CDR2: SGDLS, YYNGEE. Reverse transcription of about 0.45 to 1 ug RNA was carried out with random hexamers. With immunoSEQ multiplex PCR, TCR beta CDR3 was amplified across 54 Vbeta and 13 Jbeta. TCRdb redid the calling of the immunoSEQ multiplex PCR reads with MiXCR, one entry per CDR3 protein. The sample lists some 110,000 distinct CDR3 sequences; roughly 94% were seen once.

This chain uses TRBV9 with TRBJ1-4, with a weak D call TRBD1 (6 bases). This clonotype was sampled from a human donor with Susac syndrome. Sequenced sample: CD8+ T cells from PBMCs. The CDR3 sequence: CASSVEGDITEKLFF. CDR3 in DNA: TGTGCCAGCAGCGTAGAAGGGGACATAACGGAAAAACTGTTTTTT.